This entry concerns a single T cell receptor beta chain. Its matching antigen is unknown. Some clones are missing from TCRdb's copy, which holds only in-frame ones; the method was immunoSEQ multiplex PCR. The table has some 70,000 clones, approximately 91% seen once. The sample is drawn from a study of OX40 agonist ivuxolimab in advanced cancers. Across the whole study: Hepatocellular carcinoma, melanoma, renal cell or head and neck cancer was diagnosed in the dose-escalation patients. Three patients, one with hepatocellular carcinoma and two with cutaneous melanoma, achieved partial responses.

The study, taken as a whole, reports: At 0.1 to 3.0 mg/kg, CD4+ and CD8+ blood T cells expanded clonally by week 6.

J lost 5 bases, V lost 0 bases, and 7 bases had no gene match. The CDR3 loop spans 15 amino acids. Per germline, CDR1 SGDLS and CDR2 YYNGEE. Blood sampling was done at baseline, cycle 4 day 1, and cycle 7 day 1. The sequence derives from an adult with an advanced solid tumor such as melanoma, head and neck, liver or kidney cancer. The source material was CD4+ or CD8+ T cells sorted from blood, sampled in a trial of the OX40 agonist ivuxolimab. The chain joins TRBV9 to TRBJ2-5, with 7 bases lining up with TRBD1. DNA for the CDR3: TGTGCCAGCAGCGTAGACAGGGGTTCCCTGGAGACCCAGTACTTC. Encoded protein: CASSVDRGSLETQYF.